This TCR beta chain was recovered during a study of control samples from healthy donors and cancer patients. This CDR3 has 14 residues. CDR1 is SGHNT and CDR2 is YYREEE in the germline V gene (reference sequence). Trimming removed 2 bases from V and 2 bases from J, with 11 bases in between. Clones were read by immunoSEQ multiplex PCR, and TCRdb kept only the in-frame ones, dropping some. The table records 50,000 to 75,000 clones, 90% of them present only once. The receptor was isolated from a man aged 55 to 70 with colorectal cancer. The material sequenced was PBMCs. V gene TRBV5-4 combines with J gene TRBJ2-7; D gene ambiguous. As DNA, the CDR3 is TGTGCCAGCAGCTTTCAATCTCTTGCCTACGAGCAGTACTTC. It specifies CASSFQSLAYEQYF.